Detailed here is one T cell receptor (beta chain). Antigen: not known. The entry originates in a study of shared clonotypes between healthy human individuals. Study context: Three plates each covered CD4 naive and memory; CD8 naive two, CD8 memory one.

The material for each subset, its genomic DNA, was split evenly across several immunoSEQ plates. Clones were sequenced by immunoSEQ multiplex PCR, and TCRdb holds only the in-frame ones, with some missing. The data contain some 500,000 clones, 95% to 97% of them singletons. Study-level findings and limits: Sharing across four donors was highest in naive CD4 (roughly 5%) and lowest in memory CD8 (around 0.4%).

After removal of 2 bases from V and 6 bases from J, the junction contained 7 bases not matched to a gene. The CDR3 runs 16 residues. Per the germline V gene, CDR1 is MNHEY and CDR2 is SVGAGI. The rearrangement links TRBV6-5 to TRBJ2-1, with TRBD2 matching 10 bases. The sample consisted of naive CD4+ T cells sorted from blood. Subset reported: CD45RA+ positively selected. This TCR came from a woman aged 25 to 39 in good health. CDR3 in amino acids: CASSYRWASGSNEQFF. The CDR3 nucleotides are TGTGCCAGCAGTTACCGTTGGGCTAGCGGGAGCAATGAGCAGTTCTTC.